This entry lists 29 T cell receptor beta chains sequenced from one sample in a study of T cell responses to AZD1222 COVID-19 vaccine. Some clones are missing from TCRdb's copy, which holds only in-frame ones; the method was immunoSEQ multiplex PCR. The top ten hold more than 9% of the sample, which has tens of thousands of clones, 70% to 90% seen once. The sequencing used peripheral blood, collected 28 days after the second AZD1222 dose. Source of these receptors: an adult who received the AZD1222 COVID-19 vaccine.

V gene TRBV19 combines with J gene TRBJ1-1; maybe TRBD1 (6 bases). CDR3 length: 15 amino acids. Trimming stripped 10 bases from V and 5 bases from J, with 23 bases between. The germline V gene encodes CDR1 LNHDA and CDR2 SQIVND (reference sequence). In DNA form, the CDR3 reads TGTGCCACCCAGCACGAGGGGGGGCGCCGGACTGAAGCTTTCTTT. This translates into CATQHEGGRRTEAFF.

The rearrangement joins TRBV19 to TRBJ2-7; possibly TRBD2 for D (6 bases). Germline-derived CDR1 and CDR2 are LNHDA and SQIVND (reference sequence). V was shortened by 5 bases and J by 6 bases, with 14 bases between the two germline ends. The CDR3 length is 13 residues. DNA for the CDR3: TGTGCCAGTAGTCCCGGAGGGACGGGCGAGCAGTACTTC. It yields the protein CASSPGGTGEQYF. The whole variable domain, filled in from reference TRBV19 and TRBJ2-7, reads DGGITQSPKYLFRKEGQNVTLSCEQNLNHDAMYWYRQDPGQGLRLIYYSQIVNDFQKGDIAEGYSVSREKKESFPLTVTSAQKNPTAFYLCASSPGGTGEQYFGPGTRLTVT.

This chain links TRBV2 with TRBJ1-5; 7 positions match TRBD1. Germline trimming cut 7 bases from V and 2 bases from J; bases unmatched to any gene: 14. The length of the CDR3 is 17 residues. Germline loops: CDR1 SNHLY, CDR2 FYNNEI. The CDR3 spells CASTWVDRDVGNQPQHF. The CDR3, as DNA: TGTGCCAGCACCTGGGTTGACAGGGATGTGGGCAATCAGCCCCAGCATTTT.

The CDR3 DNA is TGTGCCAGCTCACCGAGCCCTCAGGGTACAGATACGCAGTATTTT. Protein product: CASSPSPQGTDTQYF. The chain recombines TRBV18 with TRBJ2-3; D is possibly TRBD1 (5 bases). Looked up from germline, CDR1 is KGHSH and CDR2 is LQKENI. V dropped 3 bases and J dropped 3 bases, with 13 bases sitting between them. The CDR3 has 15 residues.

The chain combines TRBV5-1 with TRBJ1-4, with 7 bases that match TRBD1. CDR1 and CDR2 from the germline V gene are SGHRS and YFSETQ. The CDR3 has 16 amino acids. J was trimmed by 3 bases and V by 3 bases; bases with no gene match: 8. CDR3 sequence reads: CASSSLPGGANEKLFF. As DNA, the CDR3 is TGCGCCAGCAGCTCCCTGCCAGGGGGGGCTAATGAAAAACTGTTTTTT.

This chain joins TRBV7-9 and TRBJ2-3; TRBD2 might be the D (5 bases). V was shortened by 2 bases and J by 4 bases, with 10 bases between the two germline ends. CDR3 length equals 14 residues. Germline CDR1 SEHNR, CDR2 FQNEAQ (reference sequence). CDR3 sequence reads: CASSLSGMADTQYF. The CDR3 coding sequence is TGTGCCAGCAGCTTATCGGGGATGGCAGATACGCAGTATTTT.

The V and J genes are TRBV5-1 and TRBJ2-7; TRBD1 aligns across 8 bases. Per the germline V gene, CDR1 is SGHRS and CDR2 is YFSETQ. V was clipped by 4 bases and J by 3 bases; unmatched bases: 9. The CDR3 spans 15 residues. This chain's CDR3 is CASSPRDRLLYEQYF. The DNA of the CDR3 is TGCGCCAGCAGCCCGAGGGACAGGTTACTCTACGAGCAGTACTTC.

The V call is TRBV7-9, the J call TRBJ1-3, with unresolved D. CDR3 length: 14 amino acids. The V gene's germline CDR1 is SEHNR and CDR2 FQNEAQ (reference sequence). V was shortened by 3 bases and J by 1 base, with 7 bases between the two germline ends. This CDR3 reads CASSFTVSGNTIYF. The CDR3 nucleotides are TGTGCCAGCAGCTTCACAGTATCTGGAAACACCATATATTTT.

This clone has only a few counts. The chain links TRBV12-5 to TRBJ1-4; no clear D gene. Trimming took 7 bases from V and 5 from J, leaving 20 bases between them. The germline V gene encodes CDR1 LGHNT and CDR2 FRNRAP. CDR3 length: 16 amino acids. The CDR3 DNA follows: TGTGCTAGTGCCTCGGAATGGACTCTCCTCAATGAAAAACTGTTTTTT. This encodes CASASEWTLLNEKLFF.

The rearrangement joins TRBV30 to TRBJ2-7, with unresolved D. Germline V gene sequence: CDR1 GTSNPN, CDR2 SVGIG (reference sequence). Trimming pared 0 bases from V and 5 bases from J, leaving 14 bases between. This CDR3 region has 14 residues. This chain's CDR3 is CAWSVRLGNNEQYF. The CDR3 region has the DNA TGTGCCTGGAGTGTACGTCTGGGTAACAACGAGCAGTACTTC.

This clone occurred once. The chain links TRBV15 to TRBJ2-1; no firm D call. Trimming took off 0 bases at V and 9 bases at J, with 18 bases between the two ends. Germline V lookup: CDR1 LNHNV, CDR2 YYDKDF (reference sequence). The CDR3 sequence is 16 residues long. CDR3 loop: CATSREQSLSLGEQFF. Here the CDR3 DNA reads TGTGCCACCAGCAGAGAGCAATCTCTCTCGTTGGGTGAGCAGTTCTTC.

This clone was picked up a small number of times. The chain joins TRBV6-1 to TRBJ1-6; 9 bases line up with TRBD1. V lost 6 bases, J lost 8 bases, and 11 bases stayed unmatched. The CDR3 runs 16 residues. Germline V lookup: CDR1 MNHNS, CDR2 SASEGT. Here the CDR3 reads CASREYRGRRDSPLHF. The CDR3 region has the DNA TGTGCCAGCAGAGAATACAGGGGGCGACGGGATTCACCCCTCCACTTT.

J is TRBJ1-4 and V is TRBV25-1; 7 positions match TRBD1. The germline CDR1 and CDR2 sequences are MGHDK and SYGVNS. V shed 6 bases and J 0 bases; nucleotides not matched to a gene: 4. This CDR3 region has 15 residues. The CDR3 bases are TGTGCCAGCAGACAGACAGGGTCAACTAATGAAAAACTGTTTTTT. Amino acid sequence: CASRQTGSTNEKLFF.

The genes are TRBV19 and TRBJ1-2; possibly TRBD1 for D (5 bases). Germline-derived CDR1 and CDR2 are LNHDA and SQIVND (reference sequence). V was cut by 5 bases and J by 0 bases, with 10 bases left in between. The CDR3 runs 14 residues. CDR3 sequence: CASSQATANYGYTF. CDR3 nucleotide sequence: TGTGCCAGTAGTCAGGCGACAGCTAACTATGGCTACACCTTC.

This clone was observed a few times. The chain joins TRBV28 to TRBJ2-2; D unclear. Germline assignment: CDR1 MDHEN and CDR2 SYDVKM. Trimming pared 3 bases from V and 0 bases from J, leaving 5 bases between. The CDR3 has 14 amino acids. CDR3 protein: CASSLTANTGELFF. CDR3 nucleotide sequence: TGTGCCAGCAGTTTGACTGCGAACACCGGGGAGCTGTTTTTT.

This rearrangement joins TRBV29-1 to TRBJ2-1, with 8 bases fitting TRBD1. Per the germline V gene, CDR1 is SQVTM and CDR2 is ANQGSEA. J was trimmed by 13 bases and V by 2 bases; bases with no gene match: 16. The CDR3 sequence is 15 residues long. CDR3 loop: CSVEPISSGQGAQFF. DNA for the CDR3: TGCAGCGTTGAACCCATTAGCTCCGGACAGGGAGCCCAGTTCTTC.

The V call is TRBV18, the J call TRBJ2-7, with D possibly being TRBD1 or TRBD2 (5 bases each). V lost 6 bases and J lost 8, with 11 bases in between. This CDR3 has 11 amino acids. The germline V gene encodes CDR1 KGHSH and CDR2 LQKENI. DNA for the CDR3: TGTGCCAGCTCCTATGGGGACCAGCAGTACTTC. It specifies CASSYGDQQYF.

This sequence joins TRBV19 and TRBJ2-2; D not certain. CDR1 and CDR2 from the germline V gene are LNHDA and SQIVND (reference sequence). The CDR3 totals 15 residues. The germline V and J ends were trimmed by 6 bases and 4 bases, with 15 bases remaining between them. In nucleotides, the CDR3 is TGTGCCAGTAGCTTTATTCAGGAAATCACCGGGGAGCTGTTTTTT. Its protein product is CASSFIQEITGELFF.

This chain joins TRBV12-3 or TRBV12-4 and TRBJ1-1; 8 bases match TRBD1. The CDR3 contains 13 residues. With V trimmed by 2 bases and J by 11 bases, 7 bases remained unmatched. The chain's CDR3 is CASSLSDRGGAFF. The CDR3 bases are TGTGCCAGCAGTTTATCCGACAGGGGTGGGGCTTTCTTT.

The genes are TRBV6-1 and TRBJ1-6; 11 nucleotides align to TRBD1. V lost 3 bases and J lost 9; bases outside the gene matches: 1. There are 14 residues in the CDR3. The germline V gene encodes CDR1 MNHNS and CDR2 SASEGT. CDR3 DNA sequence: TGTGCCAGCAGTGAGGGGACAGGGGGTTCACCCCTCCACTTT. This gives the protein CASSEGTGGSPLHF.

The V gene is TRBV5-1, the J gene TRBJ2-3, with D possibly being TRBD1 or TRBD2 (5 bases each). CDR1 and CDR2 from the germline V gene are SGHRS and YFSETQ. V was shortened by 0 bases and J by 6 bases, with 14 bases between the two germline ends. The CDR3 is 15 amino acids. The CDR3 sequence is CASSLAGDGFDTQYF. The CDR3 DNA sequence: TGCGCCAGCAGCTTGGCCGGGGACGGATTCGATACGCAGTATTTT. The full variable domain, in which reference TRBV5-1 and TRBJ2-3 provide the parts outside the CDR3, is KAGVTQTPRYLIKTRGQQVTLSCSPISGHRSVSWYQQTPGQGLQFLFEYFSETQRNKGNFPGRFSGRQFSNSRSEMNVSTLELGDSALYLCASSLAGDGFDTQYFGPGTRLTVL.

The genes are TRBV30 and TRBJ2-1, with 12 bases lining up with TRBD2. The CDR3 consists of 16 residues. J lost 9 bases, V lost 0 bases, and 9 bases had no gene match. The germline CDR1 and CDR2 sequences are GTSNPN and SVGIG (reference sequence). The CDR3: CAWSVSSGGAWGEQFF. As DNA, the CDR3 is TGTGCCTGGAGTGTCTCTAGCGGGGGGGCCTGGGGTGAGCAGTTCTTC.

The chain is built from TRBV14 and TRBJ2-2; D possibly corresponds to TRBD2 (6 bases). This CDR3 has 17 amino acids. The germline CDR1 and CDR2 sequences are SGHDN and FVKESK. The V gene lost 4 bases and the J gene lost 4 bases, with 19 bases spanning the gap. The CDR3 region is CASSPPQWGLSTGELFF. The CDR3 DNA reads TGTGCCAGCAGCCCCCCCCAATGGGGACTCAGCACCGGGGAGCTGTTTTTT.

The genes are TRBV6-4 and TRBJ2-7; D is unresolved. The V gene's germline CDR1 is MRHNA and CDR2 SNTAGT. The CDR3 sequence is 12 residues long. Trimming took 11 bases from V and 7 from J, leaving 18 bases between them. CDR3: CAQSATYWEQYF. The CDR3 coding sequence is TGTGCCCAATCTGCCACTTATTGGGAGCAGTACTTC.

This clone showed up just once. The sample contains more than one DNA sequence encoding this CDR3. This chain connects TRBV28 to TRBJ2-7, with TRBD1 identical over 7 bases. J was trimmed by 0 bases and V by 2 bases; bases with no gene match: 4. Germline lookup yields CDR1 MDHEN and CDR2 SYDVKM. The CDR3 runs to 15 residues. As DNA, the CDR3 is TGTGCCAGCAGTTTACGGACAGGCATCTCCTACGAGCAGTACTTC. Residues: CASSLRTGISYEQYF. Drawing the rest from reference TRBV28 and TRBJ2-7, the complete variable domain is DVKVTQSSRYLVKRTGEKVFLECVQDMDHENMFWYRQDPGLGLRLIYFSYDVKMKEKGDIPEGYSVSREKKERFSLILESASTNQTSMYLCASSLRTGISYEQYFGPGTRLTVT.

The chain carries TRBV1 and TRBJ2-3; no check of the table's D call, TRBD2, against the DNA was made. TRBV1 is marked as a pseudogene. The CDR3 loop spans 16 amino acids. CDR3: CTSSQDETSAPDTQYF. In DNA form, the CDR3 reads TGCACCAGCAGCCAAGACGAGACTAGCGCGCCAGATACGCAGTATTTT.

V and J are TRBV6-5 and TRBJ1-2; D not certain. The ends were cut back, 2 bases at V and 6 bases at J, with 16 bases in the middle. Germline CDR1 reads MNHEY; CDR2 reads SVGAGI. The CDR3 is made up of 15 amino acids. The CDR3 protein is CASSYQLAPANGYTF. CDR3 DNA: TGTGCCAGCAGTTACCAGTTGGCCCCAGCTAATGGCTACACCTTC.

The chain joins TRBV6-4 to TRBJ1-5; D call uncertain. Trimming removed 4 bases at V and 0 bases at J, with 7 bases between. Per the germline V gene, CDR1 is MRHNA and CDR2 is SNTAGT. This CDR3 has 14 residues. The CDR3 region has the DNA TGTGCCAGCAGTGTAGAATTTAGCAATCAGCCCCAGCATTTT. It is translated as CASSVEFSNQPQHF.

The rearrangement uses TRBV2 and TRBJ1-4; TRBD1 matches 10 bases. J gave up 6 bases and V 4 bases, and 2 bases lay outside the gene matches. The length of the CDR3 is 14 residues. Looked up from germline, CDR1 is SNHLY and CDR2 is FYNNEI. The CDR3 sequence is CASSGQGAHEKLFF. In DNA form, the CDR3 reads TGTGCCAGCAGTGGACAGGGGGCGCATGAAAAACTGTTTTTT.